Below are 17 T cell receptor beta chains sequenced from a single sample in a study of early T cells in non-severe SARS-CoV-2 infection. TCRdb reanalysed the 5' RACE reads using MiXCR and keeps one entry per CDR3 protein. Counted here are more than 80,000 distinct CDR3 sequences, over 15% occurring once; the ten biggest clones make up 0.95% to 1.5%. Sample: whole blood. Receptors originate from an adult who was a healthcare worker with PCR-confirmed SARS-CoV-2 infection or an uninfected control (not recorded which).

This clonotype occurred a few times. The chain employs TRBV27 and TRBJ1-2; no clear D gene. V lost 4 bases, J lost 4 bases, and 10 bases lay in between. The germline gives CDR1 MNHEY, CDR2 SMNVEV (reference sequence). CDR3 length: 13 amino acids. Written as DNA, the CDR3 is TGTGCCAGCAGTTCCTCTGTGGTCTATGGCTACACCTTC. Protein sequence: CASSSSVVYGYTF.

Only a few counts were recorded for this clonotype. The rearrangement uses TRBV29-1 and TRBJ1-2; tentative D call: TRBD1 (5 bases). The CDR3 contains 13 residues. The V gene's germline CDR1 is SQVTM and CDR2 ANQGSEA. Trimming shortened V by 6 bases and J by 5 bases, and 16 bases separated the two germline ends. The chain's CDR3 is CSVTPGTDYGYTF. The CDR3 DNA reads TGCAGCGTCACTCCCGGGACGGATTATGGCTACACCTTC.

There are many counts of this clonotype. J is TRBJ2-1 and V is TRBV18, with 9 nucleotides matching TRBD1. Trimming removed 3 bases from V and 6 bases from J; junction bases left unmatched: 0. Per the germline V gene, CDR1 is KGHSH and CDR2 is LQKENI. This CDR3 is 13 amino acids long. The CDR3 nucleotides are TGTGCCAGCTCACCGACAGGGGGCAATGAGCAGTTCTTC. It encodes CASSPTGGNEQFF. Full variable domain (missing parts from reference TRBV18 and TRBJ2-1): NAGVMQNPRHLVRRRGQEARLRCSPMKGHSHVYWYRQLPEEGLKFMVYLQKENIIDESGMPKERFSAEFPKEGPSILRIQQVVRGDSAAYFCASSPTGGNEQFFGPGTRLTVL.

The chain is built from TRBV9 and TRBJ1-1; D is uncertain. V was clipped by 0 bases and J by 6 bases, with 9 bases between them. Germline V gene data show CDR1 as SGDLS and CDR2 as YYNGEE. This CDR3 contains 13 residues. CDR3 bases: TGTGCCAGCAGCGTAGAGGATCAGGCTGAAGCTTTCTTT. Protein product: CASSVEDQAEAFF.

This clonotype was detected once. The chain joins TRBV4-3 to TRBJ2-5; 14 nucleotides agree with TRBD2. Germline CDR1 reads LGHNA; CDR2 reads YSLEER. Unmatched junction bases numbered 10, after V lost 4 bases and J lost 6 bases. There are 17 residues in the CDR3. CDR3: CASSRDMGTSGRQTQYF. CDR3 nucleotides: TGCGCCAGCAGCCGAGATATGGGGACTAGCGGGAGACAGACCCAGTACTTC.

This clonotype showed up just a few times. This sequence joins TRBV2 and TRBJ1-1; TRBD1 matches at 8 bases. The CDR3 length is 14 residues. Trimming at V came to 5 bases and at J to 4 bases, leaving 6 bases not matched to a gene. Germline CDR1 reads SNHLY; CDR2 reads FYNNEI. The DNA of the CDR3 is TGTGCCAGCAGTCTACGGACAGGGTTCACTGAAGCTTTCTTT. It is translated as CASSLRTGFTEAFF.

V gene TRBV10-3 combines with J gene TRBJ2-7; D remains ambiguous. The CDR3 spans 12 residues. Germline V gene lookup returns CDR1 ENHRY and CDR2 SYGVKD. Trimming stripped 4 bases from V and 3 bases from J, with 7 bases between. The CDR3 bases are TGTGCCATCAGTGGATCGGACTACGAGCAGTACTTC. As protein: CAISGSDYEQYF.

In its sample, this clonotype was seen many times. The chain is built from TRBV20-1 and TRBJ1-5; perhaps TRBD1 as D (5 bases). The CDR3 has 14 amino acids. Germline-derived CDR1 and CDR2 are DFQATT and SNEGSKA (reference sequence). V lost 6 bases, J lost 0 bases, and 12 bases lay in between. The CDR3 DNA is TGCAGTGCCACCGGACAAAATAGCAATCAGCCCCAGCATTTT. It is translated as CSATGQNSNQPQHF.

This clonotype was seen only a few times. This chain uses TRBV12-3 or TRBV12-4 with TRBJ1-6; D is unresolved. The V gene lost 2 bases and the J gene lost 8 bases, with 10 bases spanning the gap. CDR3 length: 14 amino acids. CDR3 DNA sequence: TGTGCCAGCAGTTTACAGGTTCCCTATTCACCCCTCCACTTT. This sequence encodes CASSLQVPYSPLHF.

This clonotype was seen only a few times. The genes are TRBV10-2 and TRBJ2-1; TRBD2 matches 9 bases. The junction had 6 bases not matched to a gene; V was cut back by 2 bases and J by 4 bases. The CDR3 extends over 16 amino acids. Germline assignment: CDR1 WSHSY and CDR2 SAAADI. Here the CDR3 reads CASSEIGTSSYNEQFF. The CDR3 nucleotides are TGCGCCAGCAGTGAGATAGGGACTAGCAGTTACAATGAGCAGTTCTTC.

The table lists this clonotype with a few counts. The CDR3 nucleotides read TGTGCCAGCAGCGTCGGCGCGGGGAGCTCCTACGAGCAGTACTTC. Amino acid sequence: CASSVGAGSSYEQYF. V and J are TRBV3-1 and TRBJ2-7; D possibly corresponds to TRBD2 (6 bases). Trimming pared 5 bases from V and 0 bases from J, leaving 14 bases between. The CDR3 runs 15 residues. CDR1 and CDR2 from the germline V gene are LGHDT and YNNKEL (reference sequence).

A remark on this clonotype: Being one base from a much bigger clone, this may be a read error. The gene calls are TRBV7-2 and TRBJ2-5; D is unresolved. This CDR3 region has 11 residues. Germline V CDR1 and CDR2: SGHTA, FQGNSA. The CDR3 DNA is TGTGCCTGCAGCTTAAGAGAGACCCAGTACTTC. This encodes CACSLRETQYF.

This clonotype was observed a handful of times. The CDR3 DNA reads TGTGCCAGCAGACAGGGTTCGGGCAATCAGCCCCAGCATTTT. Translating gives CASRQGSGNQPQHF. The chain uses TRBV6-5 and TRBJ1-5; TRBD1 might be the D (6 bases). Between the trimmed V and J ends, which lost 6 bases and 2 bases, there was a span of 11 bases. The CDR3 covers 14 residues. In germline, CDR1 is MNHEY, CDR2 SVGAGI.

The chain uses TRBV5-4 and TRBJ2-3; 11 nucleotides align to TRBD2. The germline CDR1 and CDR2 sequences are SGHNT and YYREEE (reference sequence). The trim removed 5 bases at V and 5 bases at J, leaving 7 bases unmatched. The CDR3 totals 15 residues. In DNA form, the CDR3 reads TGTGCCAGCAGGACGCTAGCGGGGGGCGTAGATACGCAGTATTTT. It translates to CASRTLAGGVDTQYF.

This clonotype was counted only a few times. The V and J genes are TRBV6-1 and TRBJ2-7; perhaps D is TRBD1 or TRBD2 (6 bases each). The CDR3 consists of 15 residues. Germline CDR1 MNHNS, CDR2 SASEGT. V lost 5 bases to trimming and J lost 4 bases, with 18 bases between them. The CDR3 here is CASSPEGQSLYEQYF. The CDR3 coding sequence is TGTGCCAGCAGTCCGGAGGGACAATCACTTTACGAGCAGTACTTC.

This clonotype was counted between two and nine times. This chain links TRBV20-1 with TRBJ1-4, with a tentative D call TRBD1 (6 bases). Deletions cut 5 bases from V and 7 bases from J, with 17 bases between. This CDR3 has 14 residues. Per the germline V gene, CDR1 is DFQATT and CDR2 is SNEGSKA (reference sequence). This CDR3 is CSAGDSRGSEKLFF. DNA for the CDR3: TGCAGTGCTGGGGATTCAAGGGGGAGTGAAAAACTGTTTTTT.

This clonotype was found a few times. The J gene is TRBJ2-2, the V gene TRBV12-3 or TRBV12-4, with 7 nucleotides matching TRBD2. There are 16 residues in the CDR3. V dropped 5 bases and J dropped 4; count of bases not matched to a gene: 10. CDR3 DNA sequence: TGTGCCAGCAGTACCTATAGGACTAGGGCCACCGGGGAGCTGTTTTTT. The encoded protein is CASSTYRTRATGELFF.